This T cell receptor (beta chain) was identified during a study of T cell responses to AZD1222 COVID-19 vaccine. Study-wide results and caveats: At 160-218 and 743-854, vaccine-associated CD4 TCRs were dominant, and they spanned spike.

V dropped 1 base and J dropped 4 bases, with 14 bases sitting between them. In germline, CDR1 is LGHDT, CDR2 YNNKEL (reference sequence). This CDR3 is built from 15 residues. The table came from immunoSEQ multiplex PCR; TCRdb's copy has only in-frame clones and leaves some out. The data hold 150,000 to 180,000 clones, with 80% to 90% observed a single time. This clone appeared once. Its cognate antigen is unknown. This sample comprised peripheral blood, obtained after recovery from COVID-19. This clonotype was obtained from an adult who had recovered from COVID-19. This chain uses TRBV3-1 (or the pseudogene TRBV3-2) with TRBJ2-7; D gene unclear. The CDR3 region is CASSQGLLRKYEQYF. The CDR3 nucleotides read TGTGCCAGCAGCCAAGGTTTGTTGAGGAAATACGAGCAGTACTTC.